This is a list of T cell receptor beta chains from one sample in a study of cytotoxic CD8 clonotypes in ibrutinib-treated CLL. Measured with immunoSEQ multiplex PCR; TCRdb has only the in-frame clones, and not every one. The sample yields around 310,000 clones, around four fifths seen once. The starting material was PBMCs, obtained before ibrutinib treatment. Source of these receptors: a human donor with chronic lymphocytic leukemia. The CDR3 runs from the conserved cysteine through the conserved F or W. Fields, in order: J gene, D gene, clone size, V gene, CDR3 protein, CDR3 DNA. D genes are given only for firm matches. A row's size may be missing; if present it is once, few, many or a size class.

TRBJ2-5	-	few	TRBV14	CASSSEFTGQETQYF	TGTGCCAGCAGCTCTGAATTTACAGGACAAGAGACCCAGTACTTC
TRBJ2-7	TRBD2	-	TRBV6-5	CASRLGLAGYEQYF	TGTGCCAGCAGGCTAGGACTAGCGGGCTACGAGCAGTACTTC
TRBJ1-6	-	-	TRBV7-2	CASSPIDRQLNSPLHF	TGTGCCAGCAGCCCGATCGACAGACAACTCAATTCACCCCTCCACTTT
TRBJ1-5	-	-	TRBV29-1	CSVRDTAYSNQPQHF	TGCAGCGTGCGGGACACCGCCTATAGCAATCAGCCCCAGCATTTT
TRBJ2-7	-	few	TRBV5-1	CASSLAGSSSYEQYF	TGCGCCAGCAGCTTGGCCGGCAGCAGCTCCTACGAGCAGTACTTC
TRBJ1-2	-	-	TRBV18	CASSFPPTGFDYGYTF	TGTGCCAGCTCTTTTCCCCCGACTGGCTTTGACTATGGCTACACCTTC
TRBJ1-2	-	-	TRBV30	CAWSRDENYGYTF	TGTGCCTGGAGTAGAGACGAGAACTATGGCTACACCTTC
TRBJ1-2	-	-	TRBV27	CASSATGTYGYTF	TGTGCCAGCAGCGCAACAGGGACCTATGGCTACACCTTC
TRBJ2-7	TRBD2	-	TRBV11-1	CASSYGLAGVPAYEQYF	TGTGCCAGCAGCTACGGGCTAGCGGGTGTGCCAGCCTACGAGCAGTACTTC
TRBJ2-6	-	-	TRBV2	CASSDLARAGANVLTF	TGTGCCAGCAGTGATCTAGCCAGGGCTGGGGCCAACGTCCTGACTTTC
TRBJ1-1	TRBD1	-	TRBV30	CAWSVPDRVGTEAFF	TGTGCCTGGAGTGTACCTGACAGGGTGGGCACTGAAGCTTTCTTT
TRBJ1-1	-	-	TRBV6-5	CASRRQRNTEAFF	TGTGCCAGCAGACGACAGCGTAACACTGAAGCTTTCTTT
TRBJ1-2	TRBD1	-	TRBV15	CATSRDRGFYGYTF	TGTGCCACCAGCAGGGACAGGGGTTTCTATGGCTACACCTTC
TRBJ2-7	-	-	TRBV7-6	CASSFSSEQYF	TGTGCCAGCAGCTTCTCGTCCGAGCAGTACTTC
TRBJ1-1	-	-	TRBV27	CASSLFGALWAEAFF	TGTGCCAGCAGTTTATTTGGGGCTCTTTGGGCTGAAGCTTTCTTT
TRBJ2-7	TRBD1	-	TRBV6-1	CASRADRGYYEQYF	TGTGCCAGCAGGGCGGACAGGGGATACTACGAGCAGTACTTC
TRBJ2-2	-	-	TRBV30	CAWSVDGRLAGELFF	TGTGCCTGGAGTGTAGATGGTCGGTTGGCCGGGGAGCTGTTTTTT
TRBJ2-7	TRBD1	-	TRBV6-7	CASSNRQGTCYYEQYF	TGTGCCAGCAGTAATAGACAGGGGACATGCTACTACGAGCAGTACTTC
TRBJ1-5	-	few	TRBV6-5	CATPGGDESQPQHF	TGTGCCACCCCCGGCGGGGACGAAAGTCAGCCCCAGCATTTT
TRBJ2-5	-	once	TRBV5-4	CASSTQQGLETQYF	TGTGCCAGCAGCACACAACAGGGACTAGAGACCCAGTACTTC
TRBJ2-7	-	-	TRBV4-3	CASSQGTGAGGTYEQYF	TGCGCCAGCAGCCAAGGGACCGGAGCAGGGGGGACCTACGAGCAGTACTTC
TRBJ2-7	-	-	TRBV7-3	CASSRAGGAGYEQYF	TGTGCCAGCAGCCGGGCAGGAGGTGCAGGCTACGAGCAGTACTTC
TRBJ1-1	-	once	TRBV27	CASTNWGRNTEAFF	TGTGCCAGCACCAACTGGGGGCGGAACACTGAAGCTTTCTTT
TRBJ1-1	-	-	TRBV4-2	CASSQAGVGNTEAFF	TGTGCCAGCAGCCAAGCCGGGGTGGGAAACACTGAAGCTTTCTTT
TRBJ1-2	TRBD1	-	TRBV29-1	CSDEGQGTYGYTF	TGCAGCGACGAGGGACAGGGGACCTATGGCTACACCTTC
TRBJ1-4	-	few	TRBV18	CASSPGPTNEKLFF	TGTGCCAGCTCACCGGGGCCCACTAATGAAAAACTGTTTTTT
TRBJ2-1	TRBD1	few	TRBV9	CASSSGGEAYNEQFF	TGTGCCAGCAGCTCAGGGGGTGAAGCATACAATGAGCAGTTCTTC
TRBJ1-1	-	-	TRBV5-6	CASSLAYGNTEAFF	TGTGCCAGCAGCTTGGCCTATGGGAACACTGAAGCTTTCTTT
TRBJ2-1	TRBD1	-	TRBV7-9	CATDRVRNEQFF	TGTGCCACAGACAGGGTAAGGAATGAGCAGTTCTTC
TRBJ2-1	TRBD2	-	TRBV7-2	CASSLTSGTYNEQFF	TGTGCCAGCAGCTTAACCAGCGGGACCTACAATGAGCAGTTCTTC
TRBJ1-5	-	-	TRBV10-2	CASSESWRTATNQPQHF	TGCGCCAGCAGTGAGTCTTGGCGGACAGCAACTAATCAGCCCCAGCATTTT
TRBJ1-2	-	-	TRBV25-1	CASSEYGSGYTF	TGTGCCAGCAGTGAATATGGAAGTGGCTACACCTTC
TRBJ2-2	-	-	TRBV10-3	CAISESVRARGTGELFF	TGTGCCATCAGTGAGTCGGTAAGGGCCCGAGGCACCGGGGAGCTGTTTTTT
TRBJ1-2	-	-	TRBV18	CASSPTSDNYGYTF	TGTGCCAGCTCACCTACTAGCGATAACTATGGCTACACCTTC
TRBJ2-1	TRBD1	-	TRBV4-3	CASSHRTGGDEQFF	TGCGCCAGCAGCCACCGCACAGGGGGCGATGAGCAGTTCTTC
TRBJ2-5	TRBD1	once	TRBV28	CASSFGQGRAIRGTQYF	TGTGCCAGCAGTTTCGGACAGGGAAGGGCCATACGGGGGACCCAGTACTTC
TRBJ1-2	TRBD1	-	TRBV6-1	CASSEVGGARGGYTF	TGTGCCAGCAGTGAAGTAGGGGGCGCTCGGGGTGGCTACACCTTC
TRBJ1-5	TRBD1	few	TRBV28	CASSLGGGSNQPQHF	TGTGCCAGCAGTTTGGGAGGGGGCAGCAATCAGCCCCAGCATTTT
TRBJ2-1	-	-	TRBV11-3	CASSLGGTGKHNEQFF	TGTGCCAGCAGCTTAGGAGGTACAGGGAAACACAATGAGCAGTTCTTC
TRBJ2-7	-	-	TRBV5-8	CASTLDFLATYEQYF	TGTGCCAGCACCCTAGATTTCCTAGCGACCTACGAGCAGTACTTC
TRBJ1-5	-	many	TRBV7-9	CASSLGNQPQHF	TGTGCCAGCAGCTTAGGGAATCAGCCCCAGCATTTT
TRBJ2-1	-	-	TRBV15	CATSRDLSGNEQFF	TGTGCCACCAGCAGAGATCTTTCTGGAAATGAGCAGTTCTTC
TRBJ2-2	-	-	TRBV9	CASSVGAGTGELFF	TGTGCCAGCAGCGTAGGTGCAGGGACGGGGGAGCTGTTTTTT
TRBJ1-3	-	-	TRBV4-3	CASSQDQPKSSGNTIYF	TGCGCCAGCAGCCAAGACCAGCCGAAGAGCTCTGGAAACACCATATATTTT
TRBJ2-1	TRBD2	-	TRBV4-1	CASSQERPPGNGAGGDEQFF	TGCGCCAGCAGCCAAGAACGGCCCCCCGGGAATGGAGCGGGAGGCGATGAGCAGTTCTTC
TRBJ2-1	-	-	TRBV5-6	CASSGDLLSNEQFF	TGTGCCAGCAGTGGGGATTTGCTATCCAATGAGCAGTTCTTC
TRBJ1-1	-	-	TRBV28	CASSSPDGMNTEAFF	TGTGCCAGCAGTTCCCCGGACGGTATGAACACTGAAGCTTTCTTT
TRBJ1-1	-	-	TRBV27	CASRDQGKAEAFF	TGTGCCAGCAGGGATCAGGGGAAAGCTGAAGCTTTCTTT
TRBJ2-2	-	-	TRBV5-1	CASSWGNTGELFF	TGCGCCAGCAGCTGGGGGAACACCGGGGAGCTGTTTTTT
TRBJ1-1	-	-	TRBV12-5	CASGLVWNTEAFF	TGTGCTAGTGGTTTGGTATGGAACACTGAAGCTTTCTTT
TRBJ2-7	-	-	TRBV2	CASKRSPAWGEPPYEQYF	TGTGCCAGCAAAAGGAGTCCCGCTTGGGGGGAGCCCCCCTACGAGCAGTACTTC
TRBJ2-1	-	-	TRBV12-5	CASGSRVGRTYTEQFF	TGTGCTAGTGGTTCGAGGGTAGGGCGAACGTACACTGAGCAGTTCTTC
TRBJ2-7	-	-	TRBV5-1	CASSLVGTTYEQYF	TGCGCCAGCAGCTTGGTAGGCACTACCTACGAGCAGTACTTC
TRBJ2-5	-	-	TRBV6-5	CASSHRAGLQETQYF	TGTGCCAGCAGCCACAGGGCGGGCCTCCAAGAGACCCAGTACTTC
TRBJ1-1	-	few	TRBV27	CASRLGGGWTEAFF	TGTGCCAGCCGACTTGGGGGGGGATGGACTGAAGCTTTCTTT
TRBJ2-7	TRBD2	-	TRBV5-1	CASSWGLAGGLSYEQYF	TGCGCCAGCAGCTGGGGACTAGCGGGTGGTCTCTCCTACGAGCAGTACTTC
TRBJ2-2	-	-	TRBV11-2	CASTAQGMNTGELFF	TGTGCCAGCACCGCACAGGGAATGAACACCGGGGAGCTGTTTTTT
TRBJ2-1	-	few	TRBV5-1	CASSLKRQSYNEQFF	TGCGCCAGCAGCTTGAAGAGGCAATCCTACAATGAGCAGTTCTTC